Shown below are 14 T cell receptor beta chains from a single sample sequenced in a study of shared clonotypes between healthy human individuals. Produced via immunoSEQ multiplex PCR; TCRdb's table is partial and in-frame only. The sample holds around 990,000 clones, about 72% seen once. Sequencing was carried out using memory CD4+ T cells from PBMCs. As for subset: CD45RA-negative fraction. These receptors came from a man younger than 30 in good health. Some clones in this sample may be carry-over from other donors' samples.

To note about this clone: The sample contains more than one DNA sequence encoding this CDR3. This chain uses TRBV9 with TRBJ2-3; D gene ambiguous. Trimming removed 0 bases at V and 0 bases at J, with 5 bases between. The germline V gene has CDR1 SGDLS and CDR2 YYNGEE. CDR3 length: 14 residues. CDR3 in DNA: TGTGCCAGCAGCGTAGCACCTAGCACAGATACGCAGTATTTT. This gives the protein CASSVAPSTDTQYF.

This clone was seen a single time. This chain connects TRBV28 to TRBJ1-3, with D maybe TRBD1 (5 bases). This CDR3 region has 15 residues. V was shortened by 3 bases and J by 3 bases, with 12 bases between the two germline ends. Germline CDR1 MDHEN, CDR2 SYDVKM. CDR3 bases: TGTGCCAGCAGTTTTAAGTGGGGCGATGGAAACACCATATATTTT. Protein: CASSFKWGDGNTIYF.

The rearrangement joins TRBV7-2 to TRBJ2-1; TRBD2 aligns across 10 bases. The CDR3 is 15 amino acids. Germline CDR1 reads SGHTA; CDR2 reads FQGNSA. The V segment lost 2 bases and the J segment 4 bases; nucleotides outside the gene matches: 2. DNA of the CDR3: TGTGCCAGCAGCTTACAGCGGGAGGGATACAATGAGCAGTTCTTC. Encoded protein: CASSLQREGYNEQFF.

As to this clone: A clone one base away is much larger, so this may be a read error. V gene TRBV7-2 combines with J gene TRBJ1-1; unclear D gene. The ends were cut back, 2 bases at V and 4 bases at J, with 5 bases in the middle. The germline CDR1 and CDR2 sequences are SGHTA and FQGNSA. CDR3 length equals 12 residues. CDR3 DNA: TGTGCCAGCAGCTTAATGATCACTGAAGCTTTCTTT. Translating gives CASSLMITEAFF.

The chain uses TRBV19 and TRBJ2-7, with D uncertain. V was trimmed by 5 bases and J by 2 bases, leaving 10 bases between them. Germline lookup yields CDR1 LNHDA and CDR2 SQIVND (reference sequence). The CDR3 length is 13 residues. The CDR3 region has the DNA TGTGCCAGTAGTCGTCAGACGCCCTACGAGCAGTACTTC. Protein product: CASSRQTPYEQYF. The full variable domain, its missing parts supplied by reference TRBV19 and TRBJ2-7, is DGGITQSPKYLFRKEGQNVTLSCEQNLNHDAMYWYRQDPGQGLRLIYYSQIVNDFQKGDIAEGYSVSREKKESFPLTVTSAQKNPTAFYLCASSRQTPYEQYFGPGTRLTVT.

This rearrangement joins TRBV23-1 to TRBJ2-7, with D tentatively TRBD1 (6 bases). TRBV23-1 is annotated as an ORF whose role is uncertain. The germline V and J ends were trimmed by 1 base and 4 bases, with 14 bases remaining between them. This CDR3 is built from 15 residues. CDR3 sequence (DNA): TGCGCCAGCAGTCAATGGGCAGGGGTTAAGTACGAGCAGTACTTC. Translating gives CASSQWAGVKYEQYF.

The chain is built from TRBV27 and TRBJ2-1, with 8 bases matching TRBD2. CDR1 and CDR2 from the germline V gene are MNHEY and SMNVEV (reference sequence). The CDR3 extends over 15 amino acids. Trimming cost V 5 bases and J 4 bases; bases outside gene matches: 7. The CDR3 DNA sequence: TGTGCCAGCAGTCCCGGGAGGGGCGCTTACAATGAGCAGTTCTTC. As protein: CASSPGRGAYNEQFF.

The chain uses TRBV25-1 and TRBJ2-7; 7 bases match TRBD1. The J segment lost 5 bases and the V segment lost 5 bases, leaving 9 bases of the junction unmatched. CDR3 length: 14 residues. CDR1 MGHDK and CDR2 SYGVNS come from the germline V gene. Here the CDR3 reads CASSPRQGRNEQYF. CDR3 nucleotides: TGTGCCAGCAGTCCACGACAGGGACGGAACGAGCAGTACTTC.

The gene calls are TRBV13 and TRBJ2-5; 8 bases are a match to TRBD2. V lost 2 bases and J lost 3; bases outside the gene matches: 8. Germline V gene lookup returns CDR1 PRHDT and CDR2 FYEKMQ (reference sequence). The CDR3 spans 16 residues. CDR3 amino acids: CASSLRVGRAEETQYF. The DNA for the CDR3 is TGTGCCAGCAGCTTAAGGGTCGGGAGGGCCGAAGAGACCCAGTACTTC.

This chain joins TRBV11-2 and TRBJ2-7; 13 nucleotides agree with TRBD2. This CDR3 has 15 residues. The germline V gene encodes CDR1 SGHAT and CDR2 FQNNGV. Germline trimming cut 4 bases from V and 3 bases from J; bases unmatched to any gene: 3. The CDR3 nucleotides read TGTGCCAGCAGCTCCCGGACTAGCGGGAGCTACGAGCAGTACTTC. Its translation: CASSSRTSGSYEQYF.

The chain combines TRBV28 with TRBJ2-3; possibly TRBD2 for D (6 bases). Germline V CDR1 and CDR2: MDHEN, SYDVKM. The CDR3 extends over 13 amino acids. V was cut by 10 bases and J by 3 bases, with 14 bases left in between. CDR3: CATDGGRTDTQYF. The CDR3 coding sequence is TGTGCCACCGACGGGGGTCGGACAGATACGCAGTATTTT.

The V and J genes are TRBV4-2 and TRBJ2-1; 8 nucleotides align to TRBD2. CDR1 is LGHNA and CDR2 is YNFKEQ in the germline V gene. This CDR3 region has 15 residues. Trimming cost V 2 bases and J 4 bases; bases outside gene matches: 4. The CDR3 DNA reads as TGTGCCAGCAGCCAACTACTAGCGGAATACAATGAGCAGTTCTTC. Protein: CASSQLLAEYNEQFF.

The V gene is TRBV7-8, the J gene TRBJ2-5; 11 bases align to TRBD2. V shed 2 bases, J shed 2 bases, and the junction held 4 bases outside the gene matches. The CDR3 totals 16 residues. Per germline, CDR1 SGHVS and CDR2 FQNEAQ. CDR3 residues: CASSLLAGGPQETQYF. The CDR3 bases are TGTGCCAGCAGCTTATTAGCGGGAGGGCCGCAAGAGACCCAGTACTTC.

CDR3 sequence: CSVWKGVSYNEQFF. The CDR3 nucleotides read TGCAGCGTCTGGAAGGGGGTTTCCTACAATGAGCAGTTCTTC. This sequence joins TRBV29-1 and TRBJ2-1; a weak D match, TRBD1 (6 bases). From germline, CDR1 is SQVTM and CDR2 ANQGSEA. The ends were cut back, 6 bases at V and 1 base at J, with 13 bases in the middle. The CDR3 has 14 residues.